These T cell receptor beta chains were read from a single sample in a study of T cell changes during pregnancy in multiple sclerosis. Repertoires were generated with immunoSEQ multiplex PCR, while TCRdb's copy carries only in-frame clones and drops some. Among some 59,000 clones, just over 90% were seen once, and the ten largest hold 1.3%. The sample was peripheral blood, taken in the second trimester of pregnancy. The receptors originated from a female donor with multiple sclerosis, enrolled in a pregnancy study. The CDR3 runs from the conserved cysteine through the conserved F or W. A D gene is named only where the DNA matches it firmly. Not every row has a clone size; where given, it reads once, few, many or a size class.

>TRBJ2-1|TRBV7-9|NA|NA
TGTGCCAGCAGCCGACTTATTAAAGAGCAGTTCTTC
CASSRLIKEQFF
>TRBJ2-7|TRBV29-1|NA|NA
TGCAGCGTTCTCTTTACAGAAACCTACGAGCAGTACTTC
CSVLFTETYEQYF
>TRBJ2-7|TRBV18|TRBD2|NA
TGTGCCAGCTCACCTAGTCGGGGGGGCGAAGGGGAGCAGTACTTC
CASSPSRGGEGEQYF
>TRBJ1-3|TRBV5-1|NA|NA
TGCGCCAGCACTATAGGGGCCTCTGGAAACACCATATATTTT
CASTIGASGNTIYF
>TRBJ1-5|TRBV4-3|NA|NA
TGCGCCAGCTTAGACAGGCTCTATAGCAATCAGCCCCAGCATTTT
CASLDRLYSNQPQHF
>TRBJ1-2|TRBV19|TRBD1|NA
TGTGCCAGTAGTCGACAGGGGCGGGATGGCTACACCTTC
CASSRQGRDGYTF
>TRBJ2-3|TRBV7-3|TRBD2|NA
TGTGCCAGCAGCTTAGCGGGGGGTCGCACAGATACGCAGTATTTT
CASSLAGGRTDTQYF
>TRBJ1-2|TRBV14|TRBD1|NA
TGTGCCAGCAGTCATCAAGTATGGACAGGGGGAAACTATGGCTACACCTTC
CASSHQVWTGGNYGYTF
>TRBJ1-5|TRBV19|NA|NA
TGTGCCAGTACCCACGGGAGGGATCAGCCCCAGCATTTT
CASTHGRDQPQHF
>TRBJ1-2|TRBV19|NA|NA
TGTGCTAAGCGTTTTTGGGGACCCGGGGGAGGCTACACCTTC
CAKRFWGPGGGYTF
>TRBJ1-1|TRBV4-3|NA|NA
TGCGCCAGCAGCCAAGATCCACGGACAGTGGCCGCCACTGAAGCTTTCTTT
CASSQDPRTVAATEAFF
>TRBJ2-2|TRBV12-5|NA|NA
TGTGCTAGTGGTTTGCTTAACAGGAGGAACACCGGGGAGCTGTTTTTT
CASGLLNRRNTGELFF
>TRBJ2-5|TRBV5-4|TRBD2|NA
TGTGCCAGCAGCCCGGGGGGTTCGGAAGAGACCCAGTACTTC
CASSPGGSEETQYF
>TRBJ1-1|TRBV5-1|TRBD1|NA
TGCGCCAGCAGCCCCGGGGGGACAGGGAGGAACACTGAAGCTTTCTTT
CASSPGGTGRNTEAFF
>TRBJ2-5|TRBV5-4|TRBD1|NA
TGTGCCAGCAGCTCACAGGGGGCCCAAGAGACCCAGTACTTC
CASSSQGAQETQYF
>TRBJ1-6|TRBV27|NA|NA
TGTGCCAGCAGTTTATGGCCCCTTTCACCCCTCCACTTT
CASSLWPLSPLHF
>TRBJ1-1|TRBV5-1|NA|NA
TGCGCCAGCAGCCCACTAGCAGGGAACACTGAAGCTTTCTTT
CASSPLAGNTEAFF
>TRBJ1-1|TRBV5-1|NA|once
TGCGCCAGCAGCCCCATCCCCGGACAGCCGAACACTGAAGCTTTCTTT
CASSPIPGQPNTEAFF
>TRBJ2-7|TRBV7-3|NA|NA
TGTGCCAGCAGCCTCGGAGGAGGGTCCTACGAGCAGTACTTC
CASSLGGGSYEQYF
>TRBJ2-7|TRBV9|TRBD1|NA
TGTGCCAGCAGCGAGGGGACAGCAACACCCAATCAAGACTACGAGCAGTACTTC
CASSEGTATPNQDYEQYF
>TRBJ2-1|TRBV9|TRBD1|NA
TGTGCCAGCAGCTCTCAGGGACAGAGTAATGAGCAGTTCTTC
CASSSQGQSNEQFF
>TRBJ1-2|TRBV28|TRBD1|NA
TGTGCCAGCAGCCAAGGGGGACAGCGTCGGGGCTACACCTTC
CASSQGGQRRGYTF
>TRBJ1-5|TRBV2|NA|NA
TGTGCCAGTCGGCTCACAGGGCCTCAGCCCCAGCATTTT
CASRLTGPQPQHF
>TRBJ1-2|TRBV7-6|TRBD1|few
TGTGCCAGCAGCTTAGCAGGGGGCGTCTATGGCTACACCTTC
CASSLAGGVYGYTF
>TRBJ1-1|TRBV2|TRBD1|NA
TGTGCCGGCGACAGGGCCTACACTGAAGCTTTCTTT
CAGDRAYTEAFF
>TRBJ1-4|TRBV4-2|NA|NA
TGTGCCAGCAGCCCCCCCTCCGGCAGGCCAAAACTGTTTTTT
CASSPPSGRPKLFF
>TRBJ1-2|TRBV15|TRBD1|NA
TGTGCCACCAGCACTTTGACAGGGATAGGCTACACCTTC
CATSTLTGIGYTF
>TRBJ2-3|TRBV5-1|NA|NA
TGCGCCAGCAGCCGACCGGGGGATACGCAGTATTTT
CASSRPGDTQYF
>TRBJ2-7|TRBV5-1|TRBD2|NA
TGCGCCAGTTCGGGCCTTCAACTAGCGGGGGACAACGAGCAGTACTTC
CASSGLQLAGDNEQYF
>TRBJ1-2|TRBV6-5|TRBD1|NA
TGTGCCAGCAGTGAAACAGGGGGCTATGGCTACACCTTC
CASSETGGYGYTF
>TRBJ2-2|TRBV7-3|TRBD1|NA
TGTGCCAGCAGCTTATCCCCCCCGACAGGGTTTAGCGGGGAGCTGTTTTTT
CASSLSPPTGFSGELFF
>TRBJ2-3|TRBV5-1|NA|NA
TGCGCCAGCAGCTTGGACAGAAGAGAAGATACGCAGTATTTT
CASSLDRREDTQYF
>TRBJ2-5|TRBV7-2|TRBD2|NA
TGTGCCAGCAGCTTAAGTAGCGGGGGGCCTAAAGAGACCCAGTACTTC
CASSLSSGGPKETQYF
>TRBJ1-1|TRBV29-1|NA|NA
TGCAGCGTTGCGGACACGAACACTGAAGCTTTCTTT
CSVADTNTEAFF
>TRBJ1-2|TRBV20-1|NA|NA
TGCAGTGCTAGAGGAGGCTATGGCTACACCTTC
CSARGGYGYTF
>TRBJ2-2|TRBV18|NA|NA
TGTGCCAGCTCACCTTCAGGGGTCACCGGGGAGCTGTTTTTT
CASSPSGVTGELFF
>TRBJ2-3|TRBV2|TRBD2|once
TGTGCCAGCAGTGAGGGGTTGACTAGCGGACACGAGGATACGCAGTATTTT
CASSEGLTSGHEDTQYF
>TRBJ1-1|TRBV18|TRBD1|few
TGTGCCAGCTCACTTTCAGGGGGAAACACTGAAGCTTTCTTT
CASSLSGGNTEAFF
>TRBJ1-5|TRBV6-6|NA|NA
TGTGCCAGCAGTTACTCGCAGGGTAATCAGCCCCAGCATTTT
CASSYSQGNQPQHF
>TRBJ2-7|TRBV11-2|NA|NA
TGTGCCAGCAGCTTACAGAGGCCCTACGAGCAGTACTTC
CASSLQRPYEQYF
>TRBJ2-5|TRBV4-1|NA|NA
TGCGCCAGCAGCCAGACGCGGGAGACCCAGTACTTC
CASSQTRETQYF
>TRBJ1-6|TRBV19|NA|NA
TGTGCCAGTAGTATGGGACTTCCCTATAATTCACCCCTCCACTTT
CASSMGLPYNSPLHF
>TRBJ2-7|TRBV4-3|TRBD1|NA
TGCGCCAGCAGCCAAGAGTACAGGGGGCGCGAGCAGTACTTC
CASSQEYRGREQYF